This is a list of T cell receptor beta chains from one sample in a study of cytomegalovirus exposure and HLA in healthy donors. TCRdb's table, derived via immunoSEQ multiplex PCR, lists solely in-frame clones and lacks some. The sample holds 150,000 to 200,000 clones, under 90% seen once. Sample: PBMCs. The source is a young man in good health and CMV-seronegative. Each CDR3 is given with its conserved first and last residue. A D gene is named only where the DNA matches it firmly. Clone size is given for some rows only: seen once, a few or many times, or a class if the clone is expanded.

>TRBV28|TRBJ2-3|-|-
TGTGCCAGCAGCCCTCCTACGGGGAGGATTGGAGATACGCAGTATTTT
CASSPPTGRIGDTQYF
>TRBV5-1|TRBJ2-3|-|-
TGCGCCAGCAGCTTGGTGGGCAGGGGCCCAGATACGCAGTATTTT
CASSLVGRGPDTQYF
>TRBV25-1|TRBJ1-5|TRBD1|-
TGTGCCAGCAGTGATATGGGACAGGGGAACAATCAGCCCCAGCATTTT
CASSDMGQGNNQPQHF
>TRBV5-4|TRBJ2-7|TRBD1|-
TGTGCCAGCAGCTACGGGACAGGGGGAAACTACGAGCAGTACTTC
CASSYGTGGNYEQYF
>TRBV19|TRBJ2-5|TRBD2|-
TGTGCCAGTAGCCCCCTGACTAGCGGGAGGGCAACGGAGACCCAGTACTTC
CASSPLTSGRATETQYF
>TRBV6-5|TRBJ2-7|-|-
TGTGCCAGCAGTTCCCAGGGGCTCTCCTACGAGCAGTACTTC
CASSSQGLSYEQYF
>TRBV5-1|TRBJ2-7|TRBD1|-
TGCGCCAGCGGGACAGGCTCTTCCTACGAGCAGTACTTC
CASGTGSSYEQYF
>TRBV5-4|TRBJ1-1|TRBD1|few
TGTGCCAGCAGCCCTTCGACAGGGGTGCACACTGAAGCTTTCTTT
CASSPSTGVHTEAFF
>TRBV6-1|TRBJ1-3|-|-
TGTGCCAGCAGTGGATACAGGGTACTCGGAAACACCATATATTTT
CASSGYRVLGNTIYF
>TRBV5-1|TRBJ2-1|TRBD2|-
TGCGCCAGCAGCTTTACTGCGGGAGGGCCTGAGCAGTTCTTC
CASSFTAGGPEQFF
>TRBV15|TRBJ2-3|-|-
TGTGCCACCAGCAGGGGCCGGACAGTCGATACGCAGTATTTT
CATSRGRTVDTQYF
>TRBV7-2|TRBJ2-3|-|-
TGTGCCAGCAGGGGTGGAGAGACGCAGTATTTT
CASRGGETQYF
>TRBV5-6|TRBJ2-3|-|-
TGTGCCAGCAGCCCCTTAGAAAACACAGATACGCAGTATTTT
CASSPLENTDTQYF
>TRBV14|TRBJ2-1|-|-
TGTGCCAGCAGCCAGGGCTACAGGAGCTATGACAATGAGCAGTTCTTC
CASSQGYRSYDNEQFF
>TRBV27|TRBJ2-7|-|once
TGTGCCAGCAGTTTAAATTTCGGGTTCGACTACGAGCAGTACTTC
CASSLNFGFDYEQYF
>TRBV2|TRBJ2-5|TRBD1|once
TGTGCCAGCAGATTGCGGACAGGGCAAGAGACCCAGTACTTC
CASRLRTGQETQYF
>TRBV28|TRBJ1-6|-|-
TGTGCCATGAGGAGCTCCTATAATTCACCCCTCCACTTT
CAMRSSYNSPLHF
>TRBV5-5|TRBJ2-7|-|once
TGTGCCAGCAGCTTGGCGGGGAGCTACGAGCAGTACTTC
CASSLAGSYEQYF
>TRBV2|TRBJ1-1|-|-
TGTGCCAGCAGCGTACGAGCTAGCACTGAAGCTTTCTTT
CASSVRASTEAFF
>TRBV9|TRBJ1-2|TRBD1|-
TGTGCCAGCAGCCCCGGGACAGACCCTTATGGCTACACCTTC
CASSPGTDPYGYTF
>TRBV5-1|TRBJ2-3|-|once
TGCGCCAGCAGCTTGGGAGTTTCAGATACGCAGTATTTT
CASSLGVSDTQYF
>TRBV11-2|TRBJ1-1|-|-
TGTGCCAGCAGCTTAGATGGGGGCAGAGAAGCTTTCTTT
CASSLDGGREAFF
>TRBV28|TRBJ1-4|TRBD1|-
TGTGCCAGCAGTTCAACAGGGGGAGATAATGAAAAACTGTTTTTT
CASSSTGGDNEKLFF
>TRBV2|TRBJ2-3|-|-
TGTGCCAGCAACGACCCGGGGGCGGGGGACCGCACAGATACGCAGTATTTT
CASNDPGAGDRTDTQYF
>TRBV2|TRBJ1-5|-|-
TGTGCCAGCAGCTACAGGGTGGATAGCAATCAGCCCCAGCATTTT
CASSYRVDSNQPQHF
>TRBV28|TRBJ1-2|-|-
TGTGCCAGCAGTTTAGTTGGCAATCAGGCGGGTGGCTACACCTTC
CASSLVGNQAGGYTF
>TRBV6-6|TRBJ1-1|-|-
TGTGCCAGCAGTTACTCGGGCCTGAACACTGAAGCTTTCTTT
CASSYSGLNTEAFF
>TRBV7-9|TRBJ1-2|TRBD1|-
TGTGCCAGCAGCCCCCGAGGGACAGGGGTTTGGGACTATGGCTACACCTTT
CASSPRGTGVWDYGYTF
>TRBV2|TRBJ1-5|-|-
TGTGCCAGCAGTGACGGAAGGGGGTCTCAGAATCAGCCCCAGCATTTT
CASSDGRGSQNQPQHF
>TRBV4-3|TRBJ1-5|-|-
TGCGCCAGCAGCCAAGATCTGTATAGCAATCAGCCCCAGCATTTT
CASSQDLYSNQPQHF
>TRBV5-1|TRBJ2-7|-|-
TGCGCCAGCAGCTCACAGGGTAGCTCCTACGAGCAGTACTTC
CASSSQGSSYEQYF
>TRBV6-5|TRBJ2-7|-|-
TGTGCCAGCAGGAACAGGGGGGGACCGGCCGAGCAGTACTTC
CASRNRGGPAEQYF
>TRBV4-3|TRBJ2-7|TRBD1|few
TGCGCCAGCAGCCTGGGACAGGGGGCTTACGAGCAGTACTTC
CASSLGQGAYEQYF
>TRBV6-5|TRBJ1-4|-|-
TGTGCCAGCAGCCGGGGGGTGTTTTTT
CASSRGVFF
>TRBV6-1|TRBJ2-7|TRBD1|-
TGTGCCAGCAGTGATACCGGGACAGGGGGGCACGAGCAGTACTTC
CASSDTGTGGHEQYF
>TRBV7-9|TRBJ2-7|-|-
TGTGCCAGCAGCCCAAAAGGGAGATCCTACGAGCAGTACTTC
CASSPKGRSYEQYF
>TRBV6-1|TRBJ1-2|TRBD1|-
TGTGCCAGCAGTGAACAGGGGGTCTATGGCTACACCTTC
CASSEQGVYGYTF
>TRBV15|TRBJ2-1|-|-
TGTGCCACCAGCAGAGATGGGAGCGGTGATAAGAATGAGCAGTTCTTC
CATSRDGSGDKNEQFF
>TRBV10-3|TRBJ2-2|TRBD1|once
TGTGCCATCAGCTCACCCCGGGACAGGGACACCGGGGAGCTGTTTTTT
CAISSPRDRDTGELFF
>TRBV27|TRBJ1-1|-|-
TGTGCCAGCAGTCGGACAGAGAACACTGAAGCTTTCTTT
CASSRTENTEAFF
>TRBV4-3|TRBJ2-3|-|few
TGCGCCAGCAGCCCCACAGCCTTTGGCACAGATACGCAGTATTTT
CASSPTAFGTDTQYF
>TRBV19|TRBJ1-1|-|-
TGTGCCAGTAGCGGCGCAGGGAGGATGAACACTGAAGCTTTCTTT
CASSGAGRMNTEAFF
>TRBV6-5|TRBJ1-4|-|-
TGTGCCAGCAGTTACGAGATGTTTAATGAAAAACTGTTTTTT
CASSYEMFNEKLFF
>TRBV11-2|TRBJ2-5|TRBD2|-
TGTGCCAGCAGCCTTGGACTAGCGGGGCGGCAAGAGACCCAGTACTTC
CASSLGLAGRQETQYF
>TRBV7-3|TRBJ1-1|-|-
TGTGCCAGCAGTTTGGCCCTGAACACTGAAGCTTTCTTT
CASSLALNTEAFF
>TRBV2|TRBJ2-7|-|few
TGTGCCAGCAGTGAAGGAGGGACATCCACCTACGAGCAGTACTTC
CASSEGGTSTYEQYF
>TRBV7-9|TRBJ2-2|TRBD1|-
TGTGCCAGCAGCCCAGGGACAGGGGGTACCGGGGAGCTGTTTTTT
CASSPGTGGTGELFF
>TRBV7-8|TRBJ2-3|TRBD2|-
TGTGCCAGCAGCTCCAGCGGGAGGACAGATACGCAGTATTTT
CASSSSGRTDTQYF
>TRBV19|TRBJ2-5|-|-
TGTGCCAGTATGGGGGGTATCGGAGAGACCCAGTACTTC
CASMGGIGETQYF